This T cell receptor (beta chain) was profiled in a study of T cell responses to AZD1222 COVID-19 vaccine. Overall study results and limits: CD4 TCRs associated with vaccination spanned spike, dominating at 160-218 and 743-854.

This CDR3 comprises 15 residues. The germline CDR1 and CDR2 sequences are SEHNR and FQNEAQ (reference sequence). V shed 2 bases and J 7 bases; nucleotides not matched to a gene: 10. Details on this clone: The antigen remains undetermined.

Data came from immunoSEQ multiplex PCR; TCRdb stores just in-frame clones and leaves some out. The sample holds roughly 120,000 clones, approximately 92% seen once. The clonotype comes from an adult who received the AZD1222 COVID-19 vaccine. The chain has TRBV7-9 and TRBJ1-2, with TRBD1 matching over 7 bases. The sample was peripheral blood, taken 28 days after the second AZD1222 dose. CDR3 in DNA: TGTGCCAGCAGCTTATCGGACAGGATCATCTCTGGCTACACCTTC. It translates to CASSLSDRIISGYTF.